This T cell receptor (beta chain) was captured in a study of T cell responses to AZD1222 COVID-19 vaccine. Across the study: Second-dose timings of about 4 or about 12 weeks were pooled.

Whole-study findings and limits: Mapped onto spike, vaccine-associated CD4 TCRs spanned it and were dominant at 160-218 and 743-854. Targets within unmutated variant regions were reportedly found for nearly half of spike-specific TCRs. Baseline testing showed seropositivity in only a handful of AZD1222 recipients.

Data came from immunoSEQ multiplex PCR; TCRdb stores just in-frame clones and leaves some out. The sample gives some 100,000 clones, roughly 87% of which show up once; 15% to 20% is in the top ten. The CDR3 has 14 residues. Per germline, CDR1 MDHEN and CDR2 SYDVKM. With 6 bases removed from V and 0 bases from J, the gap between germline ends came to 9 bases. Concerning this clone: As yet, its antigen is unknown.

This TCR was sampled from an adult in good health. Sequencing used peripheral blood, obtained on day 0 of AZD1222 vaccination. This sequence joins TRBV28 and TRBJ1-5; no definite D call. The CDR3 region has the DNA TGTGCCAGCAGCCGCCCGAATAGCAATCAGCCCCAGCATTTT. As protein: CASSRPNSNQPQHF.